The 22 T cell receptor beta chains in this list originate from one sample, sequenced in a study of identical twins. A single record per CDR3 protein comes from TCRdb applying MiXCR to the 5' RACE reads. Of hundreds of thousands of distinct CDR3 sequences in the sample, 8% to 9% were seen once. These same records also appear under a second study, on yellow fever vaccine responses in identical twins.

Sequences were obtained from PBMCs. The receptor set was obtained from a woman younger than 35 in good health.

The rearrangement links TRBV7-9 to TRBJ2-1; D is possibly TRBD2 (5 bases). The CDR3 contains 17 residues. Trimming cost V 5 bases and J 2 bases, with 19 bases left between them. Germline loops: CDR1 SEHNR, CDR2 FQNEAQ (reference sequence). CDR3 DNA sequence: TGTGCCAGCAGCCACCCCACCGGCGGGCGCACCTACAATGAGCAGTTCTTC. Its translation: CASSHPTGGRTYNEQFF.

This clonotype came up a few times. The CDR3 loop reads CAVGETSGRSYEQYF. CDR3 sequence (DNA): TGTGCCGTTGGAGAGACTAGCGGGAGGTCGTACGAGCAGTACTTC. This chain joins TRBV21-1 and TRBJ2-7; no DNA check was done on the table's D call, TRBD2. TRBV21-1 is a pseudogene segment. CDR3 length: 15 residues.

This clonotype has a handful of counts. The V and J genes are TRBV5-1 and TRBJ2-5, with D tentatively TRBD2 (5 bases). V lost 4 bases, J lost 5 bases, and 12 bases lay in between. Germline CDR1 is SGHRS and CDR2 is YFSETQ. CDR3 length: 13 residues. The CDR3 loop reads CASSLEGFETQYF. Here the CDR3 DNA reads TGCGCCAGCAGCCTAGAGGGCTTTGAGACCCAGTACTTC.

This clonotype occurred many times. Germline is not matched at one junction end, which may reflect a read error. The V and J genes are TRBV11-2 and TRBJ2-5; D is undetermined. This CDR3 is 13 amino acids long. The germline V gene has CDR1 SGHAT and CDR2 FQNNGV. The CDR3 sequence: CASGFGSGETQYF. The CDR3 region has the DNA TGTGCCAGCGGCTTCGGGTCTGGAGAGACCCAGTACTTC.

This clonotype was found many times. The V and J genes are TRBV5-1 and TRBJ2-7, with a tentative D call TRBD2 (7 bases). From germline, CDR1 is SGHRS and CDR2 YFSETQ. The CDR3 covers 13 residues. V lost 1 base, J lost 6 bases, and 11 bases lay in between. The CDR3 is CASSLKGGSEQYF. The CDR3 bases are TGCGCCAGCAGCTTGAAGGGGGGGTCCGAGCAGTACTTC.

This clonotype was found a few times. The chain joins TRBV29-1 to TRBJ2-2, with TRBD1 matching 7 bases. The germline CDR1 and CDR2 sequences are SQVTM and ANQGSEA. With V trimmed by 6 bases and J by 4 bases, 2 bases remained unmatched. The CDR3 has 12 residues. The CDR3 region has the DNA TGCAGCGTCGACAGGGCCACCGGGGAGCTGTTTTTT. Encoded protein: CSVDRATGELFF.

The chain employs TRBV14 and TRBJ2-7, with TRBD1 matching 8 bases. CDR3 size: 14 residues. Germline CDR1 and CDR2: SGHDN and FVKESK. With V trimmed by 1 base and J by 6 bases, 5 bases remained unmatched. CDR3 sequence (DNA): TGTGCCAGCAGCCAAGGGGCAGGGGGCTTCGAGCAGTACTTC. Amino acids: CASSQGAGGFEQYF.

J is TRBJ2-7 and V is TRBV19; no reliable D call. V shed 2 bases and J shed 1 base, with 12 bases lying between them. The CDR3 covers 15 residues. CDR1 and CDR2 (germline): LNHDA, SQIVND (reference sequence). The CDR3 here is CASSIRRKASYEQYF. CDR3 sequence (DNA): TGTGCCAGTAGTATACGGCGGAAGGCTTCCTACGAGCAGTACTTC. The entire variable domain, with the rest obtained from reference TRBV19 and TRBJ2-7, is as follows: DGGITQSPKYLFRKEGQNVTLSCEQNLNHDAMYWYRQDPGQGLRLIYYSQIVNDFQKGDIAEGYSVSREKKESFPLTVTSAQKNPTAFYLCASSIRRKASYEQYFGPGTRLTVT.

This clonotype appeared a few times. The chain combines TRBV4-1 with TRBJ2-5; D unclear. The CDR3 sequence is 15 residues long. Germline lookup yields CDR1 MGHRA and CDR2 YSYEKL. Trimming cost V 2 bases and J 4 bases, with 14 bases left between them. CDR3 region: CASSQSPGQGETQYF. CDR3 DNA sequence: TGCGCCAGCAGCCAATCCCCGGGCCAAGGAGAGACCCAGTACTTC.

CDR3 sequence (DNA): TGTGCCAGCAGTTACTGGAACACCGGGGAGCTGTTTTTT. It encodes CASSYWNTGELFF. The rearrangement links TRBV6-6 to TRBJ2-2; D remains ambiguous. This CDR3 has 13 residues. V was cut by 1 base and J by 1 base, with 1 base left in between. Per the germline V gene, CDR1 is MNHNY and CDR2 is SVGAGI (reference sequence).

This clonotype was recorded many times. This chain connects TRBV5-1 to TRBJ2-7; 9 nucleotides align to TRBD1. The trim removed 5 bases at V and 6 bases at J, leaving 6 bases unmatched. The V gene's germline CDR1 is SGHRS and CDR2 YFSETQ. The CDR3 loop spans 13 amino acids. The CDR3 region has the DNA TGCGCCAGCAGTCGGACAGGGGAGGGCGAGCAGTACTTC. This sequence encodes CASSRTGEGEQYF.

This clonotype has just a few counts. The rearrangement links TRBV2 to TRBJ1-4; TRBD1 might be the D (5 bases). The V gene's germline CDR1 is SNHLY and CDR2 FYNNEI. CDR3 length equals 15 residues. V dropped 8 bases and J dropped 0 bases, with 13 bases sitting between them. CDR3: CASGIDRATNEKLFF. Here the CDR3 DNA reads TGTGCCAGCGGAATAGACAGAGCAACTAATGAAAAACTGTTTTTT.

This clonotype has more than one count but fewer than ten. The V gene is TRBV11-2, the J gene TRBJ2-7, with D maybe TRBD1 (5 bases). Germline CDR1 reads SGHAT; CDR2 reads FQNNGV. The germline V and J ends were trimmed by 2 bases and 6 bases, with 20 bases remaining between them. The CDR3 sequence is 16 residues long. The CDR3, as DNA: TGTGCCAGCAGCTTACTTCAGGGTAAGGGCCCTTCCGAGCAGTACTTC. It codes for CASSLLQGKGPSEQYF.

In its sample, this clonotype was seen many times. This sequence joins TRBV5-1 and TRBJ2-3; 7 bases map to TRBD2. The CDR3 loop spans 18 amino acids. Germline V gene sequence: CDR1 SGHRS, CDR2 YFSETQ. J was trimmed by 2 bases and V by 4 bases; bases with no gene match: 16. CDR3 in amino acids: CASSLKPLAGTATDTQYF. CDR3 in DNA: TGCGCCAGCAGCCTCAAACCTTTAGCGGGCACCGCCACAGATACGCAGTATTTT. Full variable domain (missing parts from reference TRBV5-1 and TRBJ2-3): KAGVTQTPRYLIKTRGQQVTLSCSPISGHRSVSWYQQTPGQGLQFLFEYFSETQRNKGNFPGRFSGRQFSNSRSEMNVSTLELGDSALYLCASSLKPLAGTATDTQYFGPGTRLTVL.

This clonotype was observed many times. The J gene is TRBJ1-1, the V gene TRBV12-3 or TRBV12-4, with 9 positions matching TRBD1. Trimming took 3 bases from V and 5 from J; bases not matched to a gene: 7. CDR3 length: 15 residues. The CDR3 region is CASSFEDRGRTEAFF. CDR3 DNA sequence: TGTGCCAGCAGTTTTGAGGACAGGGGTAGGACTGAAGCTTTCTTT.

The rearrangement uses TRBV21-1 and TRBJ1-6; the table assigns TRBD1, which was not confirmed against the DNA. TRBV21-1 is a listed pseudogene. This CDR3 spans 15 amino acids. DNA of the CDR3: TGTGCCAGCAGCAAAGAGGAGAGGGGAGATTCACCCCTCCACTTT. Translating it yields CASSKEERGDSPLHF.

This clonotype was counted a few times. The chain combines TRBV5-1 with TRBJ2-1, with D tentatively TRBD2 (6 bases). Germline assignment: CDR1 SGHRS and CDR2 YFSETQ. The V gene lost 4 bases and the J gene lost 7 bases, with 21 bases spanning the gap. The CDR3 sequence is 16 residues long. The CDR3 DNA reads TGCGCCAGCAGCGGGCAGGCGGGGAGGTCTAGGAATGAGCAGTTCTTC. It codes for CASSGQAGRSRNEQFF. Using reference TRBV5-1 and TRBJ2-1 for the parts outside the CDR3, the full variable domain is KAGVTQTPRYLIKTRGQQVTLSCSPISGHRSVSWYQQTPGQGLQFLFEYFSETQRNKGNFPGRFSGRQFSNSRSEMNVSTLELGDSALYLCASSGQAGRSRNEQFFGPGTRLTVL.

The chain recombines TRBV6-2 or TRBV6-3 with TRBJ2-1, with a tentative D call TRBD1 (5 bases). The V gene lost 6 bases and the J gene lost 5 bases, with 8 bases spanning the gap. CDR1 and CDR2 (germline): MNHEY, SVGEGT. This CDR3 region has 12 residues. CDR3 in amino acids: CASRTTDNEQFF. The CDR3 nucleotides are TGTGCCAGCAGAACGACAGACAATGAGCAGTTCTTC.

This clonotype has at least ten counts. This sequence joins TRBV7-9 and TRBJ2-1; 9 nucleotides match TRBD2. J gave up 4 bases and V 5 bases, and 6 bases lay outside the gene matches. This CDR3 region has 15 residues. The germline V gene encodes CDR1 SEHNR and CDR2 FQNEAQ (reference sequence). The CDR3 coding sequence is TGTGCCAGCAGCCATGGGCTAGCGGGGTACAATGAGCAGTTCTTC. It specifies CASSHGLAGYNEQFF.

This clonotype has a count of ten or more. CDR3: CASSSLQGVGNQPQHF. The CDR3 DNA follows: TGTGCCAGCAGTTCTCTACAGGGGGTTGGTAATCAGCCCCAGCATTTT. The rearrangement joins TRBV12-3 or TRBV12-4 to TRBJ1-5, with 8 bases matching TRBD1. V gave up 4 bases and J gave up 4 bases; unmatched junction bases: 9. The CDR3 has 16 residues.

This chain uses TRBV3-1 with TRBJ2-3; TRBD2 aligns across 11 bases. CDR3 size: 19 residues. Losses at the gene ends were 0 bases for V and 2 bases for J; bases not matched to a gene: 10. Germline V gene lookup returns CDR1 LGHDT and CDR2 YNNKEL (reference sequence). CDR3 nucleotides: TGTGCCAGCAGCCAAGAGGGGCTAGCGGGGGGAAACAACACAGATACGCAGTATTTT. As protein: CASSQEGLAGGNNTDTQYF.

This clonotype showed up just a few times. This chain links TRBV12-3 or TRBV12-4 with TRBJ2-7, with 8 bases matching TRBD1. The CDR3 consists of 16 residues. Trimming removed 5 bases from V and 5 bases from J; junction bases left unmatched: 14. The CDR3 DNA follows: TGTGCCAGCAGTCCGGGATTGGTGACAGGGGAGCACGAGCAGTACTTC. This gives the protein CASSPGLVTGEHEQYF.